These 14 T cell receptor beta chains originate from one sample sequenced in a study of T cell responses to AZD1222 COVID-19 vaccine. Some clones are missing from TCRdb's copy, which holds only in-frame ones; the method was immunoSEQ multiplex PCR. The table lists around 160,000 clones, 91% of them singletons. The sequenced sample was peripheral blood, obtained 28 days after the second AZD1222 dose. The receptors shown here come from an adult who received the AZD1222 COVID-19 vaccine.

CDR3 nucleotide sequence: TGTGCCAGCAGTTACAGGGCGGGAGCCACCGGGCAGTTCTTC. Amino acids: CASSYRAGATGQFF. The chain joins TRBV6-5 to TRBJ2-1; 7 positions match TRBD2. The V gene's germline CDR1 is MNHEY and CDR2 SVGAGI. Trimming at V came to 2 bases and at J to 12 bases, leaving 10 bases not matched to a gene. The CDR3 is 14 amino acids.

The chain recombines TRBV24-1 with TRBJ1-5; D ambiguous. The length of the CDR3 is 12 residues. The ends were cut back, 5 bases at V and 8 bases at J, with 9 bases in the middle. Germline CDR1 reads KGHDR; CDR2 reads SFDVKD. The CDR3 here is CATSAHREPQHF. The CDR3 DNA is TGTGCCACCAGTGCCCACCGGGAGCCCCAGCATTTT.

This chain uses TRBV5-6 with TRBJ1-2; 8 positions agree with TRBD1. The junction had 10 bases not matched to a gene; V was cut back by 2 bases and J by 7 bases. The CDR3 runs 15 residues. Germline V lookup: CDR1 SGHDT, CDR2 YYEEEE. Here the CDR3 reads CASSFQGAPLFGYTF. The DNA for the CDR3 is TGTGCCAGCAGCTTCCAGGGGGCACCTCTATTTGGCTACACCTTC.

The V and J genes are TRBV4-1 and TRBJ2-3; a possible D gene is TRBD2 (5 bases). CDR1 is MGHRA, CDR2 YSYEKL, per germline. The CDR3 totals 16 residues. Trimming pared 3 bases from V and 6 bases from J, leaving 19 bases between. This CDR3 is CASSQTPPGISDTQYF. The DNA for the CDR3 is TGCGCCAGCAGCCAGACCCCCCCGGGGATCTCGGATACGCAGTATTTT.

This clone was counted a single time. This chain connects TRBV9 to TRBJ1-6, with D possibly TRBD1 on 5 matching bases. Germline V gene data show CDR1 as SGDLS and CDR2 as YYNGEE. Trimming removed 4 bases at V and 7 bases at J, with 15 bases between. The CDR3 runs 15 residues. CDR3 sequence: CASSPTGGLNSPLHF. Written as DNA, the CDR3 is TGTGCCAGCAGCCCAACCGGGGGGTTGAATTCACCCCTCCACTTT.

This clone was picked up one time. Additional DNA sequences in this sample encode the identical CDR3. The chain carries TRBV24-1 and TRBJ1-5; D uncertain. The CDR3 runs 13 residues. V was pared by 3 bases and J by 2 bases, with 4 bases between. In germline, CDR1 is KGHDR, CDR2 SFDVKD. The chain's CDR3 is CATSDGGNQPQHF. The CDR3 nucleotides are TGTGCCACCAGTGATGGCGGCAATCAGCCCCAGCATTTT.

V usage is TRBV5-6 and J usage is TRBJ2-1, with D tentatively TRBD1 (5 bases). The CDR3 contains 15 residues. Germline lookup yields CDR1 SGHDT and CDR2 YYEEEE. Trimming took 0 bases from V and 7 from J, leaving 14 bases between them. This chain's CDR3 is CASSLVRELMNEQFF. DNA for the CDR3: TGTGCCAGCAGCTTGGTCAGGGAATTAATGAATGAGCAGTTCTTC.

The J gene is TRBJ2-7, the V gene TRBV19; D is perhaps TRBD1 (6 bases). There are 18 residues in the CDR3. Trimming took 5 bases from V and 3 from J, leaving 26 bases between them. CDR1 and CDR2 from the germline V gene are LNHDA and SQIVND (reference sequence). The CDR3: CASSPTIFRTAILYEQYF. For the CDR3, the DNA is TGTGCCAGTAGTCCCACGATTTTCAGGACAGCCATCCTCTACGAGCAGTACTTC. Together with reference TRBV19 and TRBJ2-7, the CDR3 gives the full variable domain: DGGITQSPKYLFRKEGQNVTLSCEQNLNHDAMYWYRQDPGQGLRLIYYSQIVNDFQKGDIAEGYSVSREKKESFPLTVTSAQKNPTAFYLCASSPTIFRTAILYEQYFGPGTRLTVT.

V is TRBV4-1 and J is TRBJ1-5, with 9 bases aligning to TRBD1. Germline CDR1 and CDR2: MGHRA and YSYEKL. V shed 2 bases and J 5 bases; nucleotides not matched to a gene: 7. This CDR3 contains 16 residues. For the CDR3, the DNA is TGCGCCAGCAGCCAACTCCCGGGACAGGGACATCAGCCCCAGCATTTT. This translates into CASSQLPGQGHQPQHF.

The chain employs TRBV19 and TRBJ2-1, with TRBD1 matching 8 bases. The length of the CDR3 is 17 residues. Germline CDR1 is LNHDA and CDR2 is SQIVND (reference sequence). V shed 6 bases, J shed 2 bases, and the junction held 12 bases outside the gene matches. The CDR3 DNA is TGTGCCAGTAGGGATGACAGGGGCCTGGCTACCTACAATGAGCAGTTCTTC. Translated: CASRDDRGLATYNEQFF.

CDR3 loop: CASSYRDYGYTF. CDR3 DNA: TGTGCCAGCAGTTACCGGGACTATGGCTACACCTTC. The chain joins TRBV6-5 to TRBJ1-2; D gene ambiguous. The CDR3 runs to 12 residues. V lost 2 bases, J lost 3 bases, and 4 bases lay in between. From germline, CDR1 is MNHEY and CDR2 SVGAGI.

The chain carries TRBV24-1 and TRBJ2-3, with 8 bases lining up with TRBD1. The V gene end was trimmed by 4 bases and the J gene end by 1 base; junction bases not matched to a gene: 0. The CDR3 has 14 residues. Germline lookup yields CDR1 KGHDR and CDR2 SFDVKD. CDR3 in amino acids: CATSEQGGTDTQYF. CDR3 nucleotide sequence: TGTGCCACCAGTGAACAGGGGGGCACAGATACGCAGTATTTT.

The gene calls are TRBV11-3 and TRBJ2-7; tentatively, D is TRBD1 (5 bases). CDR1 is SGHNT, CDR2 YENEEA, per germline. This CDR3 is 18 amino acids long. Trimming left V 4 bases short and J 6 bases short, with 28 bases between. The CDR3 DNA sequence: TGTGCCAGCAGCTACTGGGGCAGCTCGGGTACTACACTAAGCGAGCAGTACTTC. It codes for CASSYWGSSGTTLSEQYF.

This clone was detected a few times. V gene TRBV19 combines with J gene TRBJ1-2; 12 bases are a match to TRBD1. This CDR3 has 15 amino acids. The junction had 4 bases not matched to a gene; V was cut back by 4 bases and J by 4 bases. Looked up from germline, CDR1 is LNHDA and CDR2 is SQIVND (reference sequence). This CDR3 is CASSRGTGGIYGYTF. CDR3 nucleotide sequence: TGTGCCAGTAGTAGGGGGACAGGGGGCATCTATGGCTACACCTTC.